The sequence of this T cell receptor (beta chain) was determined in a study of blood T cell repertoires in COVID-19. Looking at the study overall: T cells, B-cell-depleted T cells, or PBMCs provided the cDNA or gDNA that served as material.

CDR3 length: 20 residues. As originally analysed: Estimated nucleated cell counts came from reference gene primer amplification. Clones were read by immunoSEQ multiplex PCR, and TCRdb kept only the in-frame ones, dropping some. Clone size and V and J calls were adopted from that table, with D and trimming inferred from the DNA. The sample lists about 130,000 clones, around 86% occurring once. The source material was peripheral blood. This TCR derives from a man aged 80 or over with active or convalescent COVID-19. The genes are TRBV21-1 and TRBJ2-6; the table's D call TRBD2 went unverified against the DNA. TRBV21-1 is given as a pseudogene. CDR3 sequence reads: CASSFSYWGRGLAGANVLTF. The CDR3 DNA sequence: TGTGCCAGCAGTTTTTCTTACTGGGGGAGGGGATTGGCTGGGGCCAACGTCCTGACTTTC.